This T cell receptor beta chain originates from a study of shared clonotypes between healthy human individuals. Profiling relied on immunoSEQ multiplex PCR, and the TCRdb table lists in-frame clones only, not all of them. This table holds about a million clones, more than 60% found once. Study results and caveats: Clonotypes shared by all four sorted-subset donors had higher generation probabilities than non-shared clonotypes.

With regard to this clone: The antigen remains undetermined.

Donation came from healthy HIV-negative adults that had no recent acute infections or vaccinations. Investigators divided CD4+ cells into CD45RA+ naive and CD45RA-negative memory subsets. The receptor was isolated from a young man in good health. The sample consisted of memory CD4+ T cells sorted from blood. The subset: CD45RA-negative fraction.

Here the CDR3 reads CASQSGGHRNEKLFF. The CDR3 DNA reads as TGCGCCAGCCAGTCCGGTGGGCACCGTAATGAAAAACTGTTTTTT. The chain links TRBV23-1 to TRBJ1-4; D is uncertain. TRBV23-1 is flagged as an ORF with uncertain function. This CDR3 comprises 15 residues. V dropped 8 bases and J dropped 4 bases, with 17 bases sitting between them.